Listed below are T cell receptor beta chains from one sample, sequenced in a study of post-analysis software for immune sequencing data. TCRdb ran MiXCR on the PCR reads and lists one entry per CDR3 protein. Of 750,000 to 950,000 distinct CDR3 sequences in the sample, roughly 58% were seen once. Sequences were obtained from blood. Receptors were obtained from a girl under 18 with multiple sclerosis. Both conserved end residues are part of each CDR3. The order of the fields is V gene, J gene, CDR3 protein.

v_call: TRBV2
j_call: TRBJ2-4
cdr3_aa: CASSEATSGGGLAKNIQYF

v_call: TRBV27
j_call: TRBJ2-1
cdr3_aa: CASSPGTSGSNEQFF

v_call: TRBV29-1
j_call: TRBJ1-2
cdr3_aa: CSVAGSYGYTF

v_call: TRBV12-5
j_call: TRBJ2-3
cdr3_aa: CASGTGQGGTDTQYF

v_call: TRBV12-3/TRBV12-4
j_call: TRBJ2-1
cdr3_aa: CASRAGTSFHGQFF

v_call: TRBV7-2
j_call: TRBJ2-1
cdr3_aa: CASSPSSWDTQTYNEQFF

v_call: TRBV5-4
j_call: TRBJ2-5
cdr3_aa: CASSTRRGGRGETQYF

v_call: TRBV7-3
j_call: TRBJ2-7
cdr3_aa: CASSHRGGYEQYF

v_call: TRBV29-1
j_call: TRBJ2-7
cdr3_aa: CSVVQGAYEQYF

v_call: TRBV12-3/TRBV12-4
j_call: TRBJ2-7
cdr3_aa: CASRPGVLTDEQYF

v_call: TRBV20-1
j_call: -
cdr3_aa: CSARKGSSGTYYEQYF

v_call: TRBV7-9
j_call: TRBJ2-6
cdr3_aa: CASRTYSGANVLTF

v_call: TRBV20-1
j_call: TRBJ2-3
cdr3_aa: CSAPDRDRGTDTQYF

v_call: TRBV20-1
j_call: TRBJ2-7
cdr3_aa: CSARIRDISSYEQYF

v_call: TRBV3-1
j_call: TRBJ2-3
cdr3_aa: CASSQPSATDTQYF

v_call: TRBV6-5
j_call: TRBJ2-6
cdr3_aa: CASSYFRGRSSGANVLTF

v_call: TRBV28
j_call: TRBJ2-5
cdr3_aa: CASKSGGPGTQYF

v_call: TRBV7-2
j_call: TRBJ2-3
cdr3_aa: CASSFRAGNTDMQYF

v_call: TRBV20-1
j_call: TRBJ2-1
cdr3_aa: CSAQGLPTIGSYNEQFF

v_call: TRBV5-5
j_call: TRBJ1-1
cdr3_aa: CASSLDPRNTEAFF

v_call: TRBV5-1
j_call: TRBJ2-5
cdr3_aa: CASSLLASGKETQYF

v_call: TRBV5-1
j_call: TRBJ2-5
cdr3_aa: CASSLVTQGPETQYF

v_call: TRBV7-9
j_call: TRBJ1-2
cdr3_aa: CASSIHVGQGLYGYTF

v_call: TRBV5-1
j_call: -
cdr3_aa: CASSLAAGWAYEQYF

v_call: TRBV6-1
j_call: TRBJ1-2
cdr3_aa: CASDTANYGYTF

v_call: TRBV7-9
j_call: TRBJ2-6
cdr3_aa: CASSSPRGTALSVRANVLTF

v_call: TRBV7-9
j_call: TRBJ2-7
cdr3_aa: CAATSGGPPSYEQYF

v_call: TRBV27
j_call: TRBJ2-5
cdr3_aa: CASSLRGAGGETQYF

v_call: TRBV25-1
j_call: TRBJ2-1
cdr3_aa: CASSELNSLAGGPEQFF

v_call: TRBV6-5
j_call: TRBJ2-5
cdr3_aa: CASSVSIGQGRQETQYF

v_call: TRBV20-1
j_call: TRBJ2-1
cdr3_aa: CSAPPMAGIYNEQFF

v_call: TRBV29-1
j_call: TRBJ2-5
cdr3_aa: CSVVRGLRETQYF

v_call: TRBV10-3
j_call: TRBJ2-1
cdr3_aa: CAISEGGTSGGNNEQFF

v_call: TRBV15
j_call: TRBJ2-4
cdr3_aa: CATSRDRIGDIQYF

v_call: TRBV20-1
j_call: TRBJ2-1
cdr3_aa: CSADSSGGPDNEQFF

v_call: TRBV20-1
j_call: TRBJ2-7
cdr3_aa: CSAREPLSGRASYEQYF

v_call: TRBV29-1
j_call: -
cdr3_aa: CSVSTEYEQYF

v_call: TRBV27
j_call: TRBJ2-3
cdr3_aa: CASSFDKSDTQYF

v_call: TRBV5-6
j_call: TRBJ2-3
cdr3_aa: CASSLVAGSITDTQYF

v_call: TRBV29-1
j_call: TRBJ2-7
cdr3_aa: CSVGAKLRQSEQYF

v_call: TRBV11-1
j_call: TRBJ2-6
cdr3_aa: CASSYPGPTSGANVLTF

v_call: TRBV5-1
j_call: TRBJ1-2
cdr3_aa: CASSLEDGGGYTF